A single sample is the source of the 6 T cell receptor beta chains below, sequenced in a study of identical twins. TCRdb re-analysed the 5' RACE reads in MiXCR, keeping a single row per CDR3 protein. The sample lists hundreds of thousands of distinct CDR3 sequences, 8.5% to 9.5% occurring once. These data also featured in a second study, about yellow fever vaccine responses in identical twins.

The source material was PBMCs. These receptors were taken from a woman aged 18-29 years in good health.

There are many counts of this clonotype. The chain employs TRBV12-3 or TRBV12-4 and TRBJ2-2, with TRBD2 as a possible D gene (7 bases). This CDR3 is built from 15 residues. Trimming cost V 3 bases and J 5 bases, with 13 bases left between them. The chain's CDR3 is CASSFRGAGTGELFF. DNA of the CDR3: TGTGCCAGCAGTTTTCGGGGGGCTGGGACCGGGGAGCTGTTTTTT.

In this sample, this clonotype turned up a few times. The CDR3 nucleotides read TGTGCCAGCAGCCCAAATAGTGGTCCAGATACGCAGTATTTT. Protein: CASSPNSGPDTQYF. V gene TRBV3-1 combines with J gene TRBJ2-3, with D hard to call. The CDR3 is made up of 14 amino acids. V gave up 4 bases and J gave up 4 bases, with 12 bases separating them. The germline CDR1 and CDR2 sequences are LGHDT and YNNKEL (reference sequence).

This clonotype has more than one count but fewer than ten. The gene calls are TRBV28 and TRBJ2-7, with no clear D. Germline loops: CDR1 MDHEN, CDR2 SYDVKM. CDR3 length equals 11 residues. V was pared by 8 bases and J by 4 bases, with 9 bases between. The CDR3 loop reads CASCLKYEQYF. In nucleotides, the CDR3 is TGTGCCAGCTGCCTCAAGTACGAGCAGTACTTC.

To note about this clonotype: A much larger clone lies a single base off, so this may be a read error. The chain employs TRBV5-1 and TRBJ2-1; TRBD2 matches at 11 bases. The germline CDR1 and CDR2 sequences are SGHRS and YFSETQ. This CDR3 comprises 15 residues. The CDR3 protein is CASSSTSGAYNEQLF. The CDR3 nucleotides are TGCGCCAGCAGCTCGACTAGCGGGGCATACAATGAGCAGCTCTTC.

This clonotype was seen a single time. The V call is TRBV2, the J call TRBJ2-7, with TRBD1 matching 10 bases. Per germline, CDR1 SNHLY and CDR2 FYNNEI. This CDR3 comprises 13 residues. The J segment lost 5 bases and the V segment lost 4 bases, leaving 2 bases of the junction unmatched. CDR3 sequence reads: CASSGDRGNEQYF. CDR3 sequence (DNA): TGTGCCAGCAGTGGGGACAGGGGAAACGAGCAGTACTTC.

This sequence joins TRBV5-1 and TRBJ2-3, with 10 bases lining up with TRBD1. The J segment lost 5 bases and the V segment lost 0 bases, leaving 12 bases of the junction unmatched. Germline V gene lookup returns CDR1 SGHRS and CDR2 YFSETQ. CDR3 length: 18 residues. CDR3: CASSLELRQGAQGDTQYF. The CDR3 region has the DNA TGCGCCAGCAGCTTGGAACTTCGACAGGGGGCGCAGGGAGATACGCAGTATTTT.